This TCR beta chain came from a study of PD-1 blockade in classical Hodgkin lymphoma. Measured with immunoSEQ multiplex PCR; TCRdb has only the in-frame clones, and not every one. The sample lists roughly 140,000 clones; around 84% were seen once. The germline V gene has CDR1 SGHKS and CDR2 YYEKEE (reference sequence). This CDR3 has 15 amino acids. Trimming cost V 4 bases and J 5 bases; bases outside gene matches: 8. Every patient relapsed after autologous stem cell transplantation, and brentuximab vedotin exposure varied. The chain recombines TRBV5-5 with TRBJ1-3; 8 nucleotides agree with TRBD1. The receptor comes from a human donor with classical Hodgkin lymphoma. This sample comprised peripheral blood mononuclear cells (PBMCs), obtained before the second cycle of nivolumab. The CDR3 region is CASSRPGQARNTIYF. The CDR3 DNA reads TGTGCCAGCAGCCGCCCGGGACAGGCGAGAAACACCATATATTTT. Drawing the rest from reference TRBV5-5 and TRBJ1-3, the complete variable domain is DAGVTQSPTHLIKTRGQQVTLRCSPISGHKSVSWYQQVLGQGPQFIFQYYEKEERGRGNFPDRFSARQFPNYSSELNVNALLLGDSALYLCASSRPGQARNTIYFGEGSWLTVV.